What follows are 5 T cell receptor beta chains derived from one specimen sequenced in a study of graft-versus-host responses after intestinal transplantation. No cognate antigen is known for these TCRs. Profiling relied on immunoSEQ multiplex PCR, and the TCRdb table lists in-frame clones only, not all of them. The table lists tens of thousands of clones, around 90% of them singletons. The specimen comprised unstimulated CD8+ T cells sorted from spleen or lymph node cells, sampled before intestinal transplant. All receptors derive from a human donor who received an intestinal transplant.

The chain combines TRBV4-2 with TRBJ2-1; TRBD1 might be the D (5 bases). V was cut by 1 base and J by 0 bases, with 13 bases left in between. Germline V gives CDR1 LGHNA, CDR2 YNFKEQ. The CDR3 is made up of 17 amino acids. CDR3 bases: TGTGCCAGCAGCCAAGTCGCGACAGATAGCTCCTACAATGAGCAGTTCTTC. Translated, it gives CASSQVATDSSYNEQFF.

The chain recombines TRBV2 with TRBJ2-1; 7 bases match TRBD2. The CDR3 runs 15 residues. J gave up 3 bases and V 3 bases, and 5 bases lay outside the gene matches. CDR1 and CDR2 from the germline V gene are SNHLY and FYNNEI. CDR3 in DNA: TGTGCCAGCAGTGACCCTAGCGGACTCTACAATGAGCAGTTCTTC. As protein: CASSDPSGLYNEQFF.

The rearrangement joins TRBV7-6 to TRBJ2-7, with 8 bases that match TRBD2. This CDR3 contains 14 residues. J lost 1 base, V lost 3 bases, and 2 bases had no gene match. Looked up from germline, CDR1 is SGHVS and CDR2 is FNYEAQ. CDR3: CASSFGGGSYEQYF. The DNA of the CDR3 is TGTGCCAGCAGCTTCGGGGGGGGGTCCTACGAGCAGTACTTC.

The CDR3 protein is CASRGASGSSYNEQFF. CDR3 DNA: TGTGCCAGCAGGGGGGCTAGCGGGAGCTCCTACAATGAGCAGTTCTTC. The chain is built from TRBV28 and TRBJ2-1; 10 bases agree with TRBD2. Unmatched junction bases numbered 5, after V lost 6 bases and J lost 0 bases. CDR1 and CDR2 from the germline V gene are MDHEN and SYDVKM. The CDR3 spans 16 residues. The full variable domain, with the rest looked up from reference TRBV28 and TRBJ2-1, is DVKVTQSSRYLVKRTGEKVFLECVQDMDHENMFWYRQDPGLGLRLIYFSYDVKMKEKGDIPEGYSVSREKKERFSLILESASTNQTSMYLCASRGASGSSYNEQFFGPGTRLTVL.

The gene calls are TRBV6-1 and TRBJ1-2; D is undetermined. V lost 3 bases and J 6 bases, leaving 26 bases between the germline ends. CDR1 and CDR2 from the germline V gene are MNHNS and SASEGT. The CDR3 sequence is 18 residues long. The CDR3 here is CASSDLGSQRGSVDGYTF. CDR3 coding DNA: TGTGCCAGCAGTGATCTAGGGTCCCAACGGGGATCGGTGGATGGCTACACCTTC.